The rows below give T cell receptor beta chains drawn from one sample of a study of blood T cells in healthy people across ages. TCRdb ran MiXCR on the 5' RACE reads and lists one entry per CDR3 protein. The sample carries about 830,000 distinct CDR3 sequences, roughly 60% recorded once. Material: blood. The receptors derive from a man aged 30 to 45 in good health. Each CDR3 is given with its conserved first and last residue. The D gene is left open where the match is weak. Part of the rows lack a size; the others show once, few, many or a class for expanded clones.

cdr3_aa	cdr3_nt	cdr3_length	d_call	clone_size	j_call	v_call
CSASSGALSSYEQYF	TGCAGCGCAAGCTCAGGGGCGTTGTCGTCCTACGAGCAGTACTTC	15	-	-	TRBJ2-7	TRBV29-1
CASSLEVSQETQYF	TGTGCCAGCAGCTTAGAGGTCAGCCAAGAGACCCAGTACTTC	14	-	few	TRBJ2-5	TRBV7-2
CASSPRTAGVSYEQYF	TGTGCCAGCTCACCTCGTACAGCGGGAGTCTCCTACGAGCAGTACTTC	16	TRBD2	-	TRBJ2-7	TRBV18
CVSSQKLVGGNPYEQYF	TGTGTCAGCAGCCAAAAACTAGTGGGCGGGAACCCCTACGAGCAGTACTTC	17	-	-	TRBJ2-7	TRBV3-1
CASSPDFGTGNSPLHF	TGCGCCAGCAGCCCGGATTTTGGGACAGGGAATTCACCCCTCCACTTT	16	TRBD1	many	TRBJ1-6	TRBV5-1
CASSEWLGAGYTF	TGTGCCAGCAGTGAATGGTTAGGGGCTGGCTACACCTTC	13	-	-	TRBJ1-2	TRBV25-1
CASSLSGPARDGYTF	TGTGCCAGCAGCCTTTCGGGTCCAGCTCGGGATGGCTACACCTTC	15	-	-	TRBJ1-2	TRBV12-3/TRBV12-4
CATSRNRGRTGANVLTF	TGTGCCACCAGCAGAAACAGGGGTAGGACTGGGGCCAACGTCCTGACTTTC	17	TRBD1	-	TRBJ2-6	TRBV15
CASMSDRADYEQYF	TGTGCCAGTATGTCCGACAGGGCCGACTACGAGCAGTACTTC	14	TRBD1	many	TRBJ2-7	TRBV6-2/TRBV6-3
CSGAGTEAFF	TGCAGCGGGGCGGGCACTGAAGCTTTCTTT	10	-	few	TRBJ1-1	TRBV29-1
CASSTTSANVLTF	TGTGCCAGCAGTACAACGAGTGCCAACGTCCTGACTTTC	13	-	-	TRBJ2-6	TRBV6-2/TRBV6-3
CASSYGVGGGTTYNEQFF	TGTGCCAGCAGTTATGGGGTGGGCGGGGGCACTACCTACAATGAGCAGTTCTTC	18	-	-	TRBJ2-1	TRBV6-5
CSARWEGNYGYTF	TGCAGTGCTAGGTGGGAAGGAAACTATGGCTACACCTTC	13	-	few	TRBJ1-2	TRBV20-1
CASTRCLAGVCEQYF	TGTGCCAGTACCAGGTGTTTAGCGGGAGTATGTGAGCAGTACTTC	15	TRBD2	-	TRBJ2-5	TRBV19
CSARGDRAAYNEQFF	TGCAGTGCTAGAGGGGACAGGGCCGCCTACAATGAGCAGTTCTTC	15	TRBD1	-	TRBJ2-1	TRBV20-1
CASTKTSGAAETQYF	TGTGCCAGCACCAAGACTAGCGGGGCAGCAGAGACCCAGTACTTC	15	TRBD2	-	TRBJ2-5	TRBV13
CSVELLGGAQETQYF	TGCAGCGTGGAACTCCTCGGGGGGGCCCAAGAGACCCAGTACTTC	15	TRBD2	-	TRBJ2-5	TRBV29-1
CAISESSGYNSPLHF	TGTGCCATCAGTGAGTCGAGCGGATATAATTCACCCCTCCACTTT	15	-	-	TRBJ1-6	TRBV10-3
CASSPRPANTEAFF	TGTGCCAGCAGTCCCCGTCCTGCGAACACTGAAGCTTTCTTT	14	-	-	TRBJ1-1	TRBV6-2/TRBV6-3
CAAEQGSQPQHF	TGTGCTGCCGAACAGGGTTCTCAGCCCCAGCATTTT	12	-	once	TRBJ1-5	TRBV30
CSVDRDSSREQYF	TGCAGCGTTGACCGGGACTCCTCACGCGAGCAGTACTTC	13	-	-	TRBJ2-7	TRBV29-1
CASSLTGQINQPQHF	TGTGCCAGCAGCTTAACGGGACAGATCAATCAGCCCCAGCATTTT	15	TRBD1	-	TRBJ1-5	TRBV7-2